This T cell receptor (beta chain) was profiled in a study of breast tumors, draining lymph nodes, adjacent tissues. Study-wide results and limits: Tumors had less TCR diversity than lymph nodes, more than nontumor tissue. Tumor and nontumor repertoires were significantly more similar in luminal-like than in basal-like breast cancer. Data fit most tumor T cells coming from lymph node, expanding in tumor.

MiXCR was run by TCRdb on the multiplex PCR reads, yielding one entry per CDR3 protein. The data contain 50,000 to 65,000 distinct CDR3 sequences, under 50% of them singletons. V lost 4 bases, J lost 8 bases, and 7 bases stayed unmatched. The CDR3 contains 15 residues. Germline V CDR1 and CDR2: MGHDK, SYGVNS. This clonotype was counted many times. Its specificity is unknown. The TCR sequence derives from a female donor with breast cancer. Some clones in this sample may be carry-over from other donors' samples. The specimen sequenced was breast tumor tissue. The chain links TRBV25-1 to TRBJ1-4, with 10 bases lining up with TRBD1. CDR3 bases: TGTGCCAGCAGTGCCCCGGGACAGGGGACAGAAAAACTGTTTTTT. It yields the protein CASSAPGQGTEKLFF.